This T cell receptor (beta chain) appears in the sequencing data of a study of blood T cell repertoires in COVID-19. Study in general: The study drew acute and convalescent COVID-19 samples from the United States, Italy and Spain. T cells, B-cell-depleted T cells, or PBMCs supplied cDNA or gDNA.

Germline-derived CDR1 and CDR2 are SQVTM and ANQGSEA. The CDR3 has 14 residues. The V gene end was trimmed by 4 bases and the J gene end by 5 bases; junction bases not matched to a gene: 8. Original analysis: Reference gene primer amplification yielded estimated nucleated cell counts. Repertoires were generated with immunoSEQ multiplex PCR, while TCRdb's copy carries only in-frame clones and drops some. For V, J and clone size, that table is used; D and trimming come from the DNA. The repertoire consists of 140,000 to 150,000 clones, with under 90% occurring once and the leading ten covering 38%. The clonotype originates from a human donor in a cohort sampled during active COVID-19. Sequences were obtained from peripheral blood. The V and J genes are TRBV29-1 and TRBJ1-1, with 9 bases aligning to TRBD1. This CDR3 reads CSVVGQGEQTEAFF. The CDR3 DNA sequence: TGCAGCGTTGTGGGACAGGGTGAACAAACTGAAGCTTTCTTT.